What follows are 30 T cell receptor beta chains derived from one specimen sequenced in a study of shared clonotypes between healthy human individuals. Using immunoSEQ multiplex PCR, the repertoire was profiled, and TCRdb retains in-frame clones only, with some absent. This table has about 1,500,000 clones, around 97% appearing once. Material: naive CD4+ T cells sorted from blood. Regarding subset: CD45RA+ positively selected. Receptor source: a man aged 25-45 years in good health.

The chain links TRBV6-4 to TRBJ2-7; 8 bases line up with TRBD1. The CDR3 has 13 amino acids. The V gene end was trimmed by 7 bases and the J gene end by 0 bases; junction bases not matched to a gene: 2. CDR1 is MRHNA and CDR2 is SNTAGT in the germline V gene. The CDR3 DNA reads as TGTGCCAGCAAGGACAGGGCCTCCTACGAGCAGTACTTC. As protein: CASKDRASYEQYF.

This clone was detected only a few times. The chain employs TRBV7-2 and TRBJ2-2; the match to TRBD1 covers 10 bases. With V trimmed by 5 bases and J by 5 bases, 8 bases remained unmatched. Germline V CDR1 and CDR2: SGHTA, FQGNSA. This CDR3 contains 16 residues. The CDR3 protein is CASSRGPGQGTGELFF. CDR3 in DNA: TGTGCCAGCAGCCGGGGACCGGGACAGGGGACCGGGGAGCTGTTTTTT.

This chain's CDR3 is CASSLEGSSAGELFF. The CDR3 DNA is TGCGCCAGCAGCTTGGAAGGTAGCAGCGCCGGGGAGCTGTTTTTT. The gene calls are TRBV5-1 and TRBJ2-2; D call uncertain. This CDR3 spans 15 amino acids. Deletions cut 0 bases from V and 6 bases from J, with 12 bases between. Per germline, CDR1 SGHRS and CDR2 YFSETQ.

The genes are TRBV19 and TRBJ2-6, with 10 bases that match TRBD1. The CDR3 totals 15 residues. Germline V gene lookup returns CDR1 LNHDA and CDR2 SQIVND (reference sequence). Germline trimming cut 9 bases from V and 2 bases from J; bases unmatched to any gene: 4. The CDR3: CASRDRGAGANVLTF. CDR3 DNA sequence: TGTGCCAGCCGGGACAGGGGTGCTGGGGCCAACGTCCTGACTTTC.

The chain combines TRBV5-6 with TRBJ1-2, with 8 bases lining up with TRBD1. The V gene's germline CDR1 is SGHDT and CDR2 YYEEEE. CDR3 length equals 14 residues. V shed 0 bases, J shed 4 bases, and the junction held 2 bases outside the gene matches. DNA for the CDR3: TGTGCCAGCAGCTTGGGGGACAGGATCTATGGCTACACCTTC. Amino acid sequence: CASSLGDRIYGYTF.

The V and J genes are TRBV19 and TRBJ2-1, with a tentative D call TRBD2 (6 bases). In germline, CDR1 is LNHDA, CDR2 SQIVND (reference sequence). The CDR3 is 15 residues long. Trimming pared 5 bases from V and 2 bases from J, leaving 13 bases between. The CDR3 region has the DNA TGTGCCAGTAGTTCCCGGATAGCGGCCTACAATGAGCAGTTCTTC. Translation: CASSSRIAAYNEQFF.

This chain links TRBV7-9 with TRBJ2-7; D might be TRBD1 or TRBD2, each matching 5 bases. CDR1 and CDR2 from the germline V gene are SEHNR and FQNEAQ (reference sequence). The length of the CDR3 is 15 residues. V lost 6 bases to trimming and J lost 6 bases, with 21 bases between them. The CDR3 region is CASSPLSGPLTEQYF. CDR3 coding DNA: TGTGCCAGCAGTCCTCTATCGGGACCCTTAACCGAGCAGTACTTC.

This rearrangement joins TRBV29-1 to TRBJ2-7, with D perhaps matching TRBD1 (5 bases). This CDR3 spans 13 amino acids. Trimming removed 5 bases at V and 2 bases at J, with 13 bases between. In germline, CDR1 is SQVTM, CDR2 ANQGSEA. The CDR3 nucleotides read TGCAGCGTTTTACAGGCCAAGGCCTACGAGCAGTACTTC. As protein: CSVLQAKAYEQYF.

The V and J genes are TRBV28 and TRBJ1-2; D may be TRBD1 (5 bases). Trimming pared 3 bases from V and 6 bases from J, leaving 11 bases between. The V gene's germline CDR1 is MDHEN and CDR2 SYDVKM. This CDR3 has 13 amino acids. The DNA of the CDR3 is TGTGCCAGCAGTTTTGCAGGGACGAATGGCTACACCTTC. It specifies CASSFAGTNGYTF.

The J gene is TRBJ1-2, the V gene TRBV5-4; TRBD1 matches at 7 bases. The germline V gene has CDR1 SGHNT and CDR2 YYREEE (reference sequence). The J segment lost 8 bases and the V segment lost 4 bases, leaving 8 bases of the junction unmatched. This CDR3 spans 13 amino acids. The CDR3 loop is CASSRVQGEGYTF. In nucleotides, the CDR3 is TGTGCCAGCAGCCGGGTCCAGGGGGAGGGCTACACCTTC.

Worth noting for this clone: The sample carries other DNA sequences with the same CDR3. This chain links TRBV27 with TRBJ2-1; D possibly corresponds to TRBD2 (6 bases). Germline loops: CDR1 MNHEY, CDR2 SMNVEV (reference sequence). The CDR3 consists of 17 residues. V was clipped by 6 bases and J by 0 bases, with 18 bases between them. CDR3 protein: CASSRGSGRSSYNEQFF. CDR3 sequence (DNA): TGTGCCAGCAGCCGAGGGAGCGGGCGGAGCTCCTACAATGAGCAGTTCTTC.

The V gene is TRBV5-1, the J gene TRBJ2-1; tentative D call: TRBD1 (5 bases). The CDR3 has 15 residues. Germline CDR1 SGHRS, CDR2 YFSETQ. Trimming left V 1 base short and J 7 bases short, with 15 bases between. CDR3 coding DNA: TGCGCCAGCAGCTTGATAGGGGAAAAGAGGAATGAGCAGTTCTTC. This encodes CASSLIGEKRNEQFF.

J is TRBJ2-2 and V is TRBV28; D remains ambiguous. The CDR3 consists of 15 residues. V lost 8 bases to trimming and J lost 4 bases, with 17 bases between them. Germline CDR1 MDHEN, CDR2 SYDVKM. The DNA of the CDR3 is TGTGCCAGCGCATCGGATGGTAGTCGCACCGGGGAGCTGTTTTTT. It yields the protein CASASDGSRTGELFF.

The chain joins TRBV15 to TRBJ2-1; 7 bases agree with TRBD2. With 1 base clipped from V and 8 bases from J, the junction kept 5 bases outside the gene matches. The CDR3 is 14 residues long. The germline V gene has CDR1 LNHNV and CDR2 YYDKDF (reference sequence). The CDR3 sequence is CATSRGLGRDEQFF. The CDR3 coding sequence is TGTGCCACCAGCAGAGGGCTAGGGAGGGATGAGCAGTTCTTC.

V gene TRBV19 combines with J gene TRBJ2-2; D possibly matches TRBD1 or TRBD2 (6 bases each). Trimming removed 10 bases at V and 2 bases at J, with 20 bases between. Germline-derived CDR1 and CDR2 are LNHDA and SQIVND (reference sequence). The CDR3 is 16 amino acids. CDR3 residues: CATRKQGLRNTGELFF. As DNA, the CDR3 is TGTGCCACCCGGAAACAGGGACTGCGAAACACCGGGGAGCTGTTTTTT. Full variable domain (outside the CDR3, taken from reference TRBV19 and TRBJ2-2): DGGITQSPKYLFRKEGQNVTLSCEQNLNHDAMYWYRQDPGQGLRLIYYSQIVNDFQKGDIAEGYSVSREKKESFPLTVTSAQKNPTAFYLCATRKQGLRNTGELFFGEGSRLTVL.

The chain is built from TRBV4-1 and TRBJ2-5; D unclear. CDR1 is MGHRA and CDR2 is YSYEKL in the germline V gene. Trimming cost V 0 bases and J 2 bases, with 4 bases left between them. The CDR3 extends over 13 amino acids. The CDR3 spells CASSQDGQETQYF. CDR3 in DNA: TGCGCCAGCAGCCAAGACGGGCAAGAGACCCAGTACTTC.

The chain joins TRBV11-2 to TRBJ2-1; D not certain. This CDR3 contains 14 residues. The V end lost 2 bases, the J end lost 4 bases, and 9 bases lay between the germline ends. Germline V CDR1 and CDR2: SGHAT, FQNNGV. CDR3 coding DNA: TGTGCCAGCAGCTTAATGAGGCCGTACAATGAGCAGTTCTTC. It is translated as CASSLMRPYNEQFF.

The gene calls are TRBV5-5 and TRBJ1-1, with D possibly TRBD1 on 6 matching bases. V was trimmed by 4 bases and J by 4 bases, leaving 11 bases between them. This CDR3 comprises 13 residues. Per the germline V gene, CDR1 is SGHKS and CDR2 is YYEKEE (reference sequence). This CDR3 reads CASSRTGSTEAFF. CDR3 nucleotides: TGTGCCAGCAGCCGTACAGGGTCCACTGAAGCTTTCTTT.

The rearrangement uses TRBV5-4 and TRBJ2-1; D gene uncertain. The CDR3 extends over 13 amino acids. CDR1 is SGHNT and CDR2 is YYREEE in the germline V gene (reference sequence). Trimming took 4 bases from V and 6 from J, leaving 11 bases between them. This CDR3 is CASSAVGFNEQFF. For the CDR3, the DNA is TGTGCCAGCAGCGCGGTGGGGTTCAATGAGCAGTTCTTC.

This clone was observed a single time. The genes are TRBV5-4 and TRBJ2-4; 9 nucleotides align to TRBD2. The V gene end was trimmed by 4 bases and the J gene end by 11 bases; junction bases not matched to a gene: 16. Germline V gene sequence: CDR1 SGHNT, CDR2 YYREEE (reference sequence). The CDR3 is 16 residues long. CDR3 sequence: CASSPSGTSRGSFQYF. CDR3 coding DNA: TGTGCCAGCAGCCCGTCCGGGACTAGCCGAGGGTCGTTTCAGTACTTC. Combining the CDR3 with reference TRBV5-4 and TRBJ2-4 gives the whole variable domain ETGVTQSPTHLIKTRGQQVTLRCSSQSGHNTVSWYQQALGQGPQFIFQYYREEENGRGNFPPRFSGLQFPNYSSELNVNALELDDSALYLCASSPSGTSRGSFQYFGAGTRLSVL.

CDR3 region: CACRTPGNTDTQYF. The CDR3 coding sequence is TGTGCCTGTCGGACACCTGGTAACACAGATACGCAGTATTTT. J is TRBJ2-3 and V is TRBV30, with D possibly matching TRBD1 (5 bases). The CDR3 totals 14 residues. Germline values: CDR1 GTSNPN, CDR2 SVGIG (reference sequence). With 6 bases removed from V and 2 bases from J, the gap between germline ends came to 15 bases. Drawing the rest from reference TRBV30 and TRBJ2-3, the complete variable domain is SQTIHQWPATLVQPVGSPLSLECTVEGTSNPNLYWYRQAAGRGLQLLFYSVGIGQISSEVPQNLSASRPQDRQFILSSKKLLLSDSGFYLCACRTPGNTDTQYFGPGTRLTVL.

The chain combines TRBV9 with TRBJ2-3; no definite D call. This CDR3 region has 15 residues. The V gene's germline CDR1 is SGDLS and CDR2 YYNGEE. Trimming stripped 6 bases from V and 2 bases from J, with 16 bases between. CDR3 region: CASKTPSGNTDTQYF. The CDR3 coding sequence is TGTGCCAGCAAAACACCTTCAGGCAACACAGATACGCAGTATTTT.

Concerning this clone: The same CDR3 arises from other DNA sequences in this sample as well. This sequence joins TRBV5-1 and TRBJ2-2; D unresolved. Per the germline V gene, CDR1 is SGHRS and CDR2 is YFSETQ. This CDR3 has 14 amino acids. V shed 1 base and J shed 0 bases, with 4 bases lying between them. The CDR3 is CASSLTTNTGELFF. The DNA for the CDR3 is TGCGCCAGCAGCTTGACCACGAACACCGGGGAGCTGTTTTTT.

This chain links TRBV4-1 with TRBJ2-5; no clear D. CDR3 size: 14 residues. Germline-derived CDR1 and CDR2 are MGHRA and YSYEKL. Trimming took off 0 bases at V and 2 bases at J, with 7 bases between the two ends. The CDR3 sequence is CASSQDGQQETQYF. Here the CDR3 DNA reads TGCGCCAGCAGCCAAGATGGCCAGCAAGAGACCCAGTACTTC.

This chain connects TRBV5-8 to TRBJ2-7, with D perhaps TRBD2 (5 bases). With 0 bases removed from V and 6 bases from J, the gap between germline ends came to 10 bases. Germline V lookup: CDR1 SGHTS, CDR2 YDEGEE. CDR3 length equals 13 residues. The CDR3 sequence is CASSLAGFIEQYF. DNA for the CDR3: TGTGCCAGCAGCTTGGCGGGGTTTATCGAGCAGTACTTC.

The table lists this clone with a count of one. V is TRBV10-1 and J is TRBJ1-2; 10 positions agree with TRBD1. The ends lost 0 bases at V and 5 bases at J; junction bases unmatched: 3. Germline V gives CDR1 WNHNN, CDR2 SYGVQD (reference sequence). The CDR3 has 15 residues. The CDR3 here is CASSESRDRGYGYTF. As DNA, the CDR3 is TGCGCCAGCAGTGAGTCCCGGGACAGGGGTTATGGCTACACCTTC.

The gene calls are TRBV25-1 and TRBJ2-3, with D maybe TRBD2 (5 bases). The V gene's germline CDR1 is MGHDK and CDR2 SYGVNS. The CDR3 covers 15 residues. V lost 6 bases, J lost 0 bases, and 13 bases lay in between. The CDR3 coding sequence is TGTGCCAGCAGCCCGAGCGGATCGAGCACAGATACGCAGTATTTT. Its protein is CASSPSGSSTDTQYF.

The V gene is TRBV4-3, the J gene TRBJ2-1, with TRBD2 matching 8 bases. Trimming took 3 bases from V and 7 from J; bases not matched to a gene: 11. The CDR3 has 16 amino acids. Germline CDR1 reads LGHNA; CDR2 reads YSLEER. In DNA, the CDR3 is TGCGCCAGCAGCCAGATAGGACTAGCTTCTCAGAATGAGCAGTTCTTC. This translates into CASSQIGLASQNEQFF.

This rearrangement joins TRBV7-2 to TRBJ2-3; D ambiguous. Germline CDR1 reads SGHTA; CDR2 reads FQGNSA. The CDR3 sequence is 16 residues long. Trimming removed 5 bases from V and 1 base from J, with 16 bases in between. The CDR3 region has the DNA TGTGCCAGCAGCCCTAGGCCGCGCATGGGCACAGATACGCAGTATTTT. Translation gives CASSPRPRMGTDTQYF.

This clone was found once. The V gene is TRBV27, the J gene TRBJ2-7, with TRBD2 matching over 7 bases. CDR3 length: 15 residues. Looked up from germline, CDR1 is MNHEY and CDR2 is SMNVEV (reference sequence). V was clipped by 6 bases and J by 4 bases; unmatched bases: 12. CDR3 amino acids: CASSYSSGNRYEQYF. CDR3 DNA: TGTGCCAGCAGCTATTCAAGCGGGAATCGGTACGAGCAGTACTTC.